This TCR beta chain was sequenced during a study of regulatory T cells in long-lasting Graves disease. Study-level findings and limits: TRBV28, TRBJ1-2 and TRBJ2-5 were favored in persistent disease.

This clonotype showed up many times. Its cognate antigen is unknown. Combining iRepertoire HTBI primers with Arm-PCR of CDR3 regions, the authors built TCR beta libraries. TCRdb used MiXCR to reprocess the multiplex PCR reads, holding one entry per CDR3 protein. The top ten clones hold 20% to 25% of a sample with about 530,000 distinct CDR3 sequences, more than 15% of them seen once. With 1 base clipped from V and 4 bases from J, the junction kept 8 bases outside the gene matches. Per the germline V gene, CDR1 is SNHLY and CDR2 is FYNNEI. CDR3 length: 16 amino acids. Stated time point: newly diagnosed GD, antithyroid drugs for less than 3 months. Preparation of the TCR library used RNA extracted from PBMCs. The same data also contributed to another study, on T cells in Graves' hyperthyroidism and ophthalmopathy.

This chain links TRBV2 with TRBJ1-2; TRBD1 matches at 8 bases. The receptor comes from a woman aged 40-65 years with Graves disease. Sample: peripheral blood mononuclear cells (PBMCs), taken at new diagnosis, from a patient treated with antithyroid drugs. CDR3 amino acids: CASSEVRQGASYGYTF. The CDR3 nucleotides are TGTGCCAGCAGTGAAGTACGGCAGGGGGCTTCCTATGGCTACACCTTC.